The next 20 T cell receptor beta chains were all read from a single sample in a study of patients and donors after allogeneic stem cell transplantation (dated by TCRdb to between 2020 and 2021). Libraries were built with RT-PCR. TCRdb records NextSeq 550 as the sequencer. TCRdb redid the processing of the public reads, applying fastp at Q25 and MiXCR, and retained in-frame beta chains. Each entry merges the rows of one CDR3 protein and shows their most common DNA and genes. This sample lists about 230,000 distinct CDR3 sequences; roughly 15% were detected once. Approximately 10% of the sample lies in the top ten. The sequencing sample was made of blood, either unsorted or a sorted T cell fraction (not recorded which). These receptors came from a human donor who was either an allogeneic HSCT recipient or a stem cell or donor lymphocyte infusion donor (not recorded which). It is not recorded whose cells these are; they may come from a transplant donor.

This clonotype has ten or more counts. J is TRBJ1-5 and V is TRBV6-5; unclear D gene. The CDR3 totals 15 residues. V lost 0 bases and J 11 bases, leaving 17 bases between the germline ends. Germline CDR1 is MNHEY and CDR2 is SVGAGI. As DNA, the CDR3 is TGTGCCAGCAGTTACTCATTTGGTGGTTCGTCGGCCCAGCATTTT. Protein product: CASSYSFGGSSAQHF.

This clonotype was seen repeatedly, ten times or more. V is TRBV6-1 and J is TRBJ2-7, with D possibly matching TRBD2 (6 bases). The CDR3 totals 14 residues. V shed 10 bases and J shed 1 base, with 17 bases lying between them. Per germline, CDR1 MNHNS and CDR2 SASEGT. The CDR3 loop reads CATRALARSYEQYF. CDR3 in DNA: TGTGCCACAAGAGCGCTAGCGAGGTCCTACGAGCAGTACTTC.

This clonotype has at least ten counts. The V gene is TRBV30, the J gene TRBJ1-1; 7 bases fit TRBD1. The CDR3 covers 13 residues. The germline V gene has CDR1 GTSNPN and CDR2 SVGIG (reference sequence). The V segment lost 4 bases and the J segment 9 bases; nucleotides outside the gene matches: 11. Here the CDR3 reads CAWIQEGTAQAFF. DNA of the CDR3: TGTGCCTGGATTCAAGAAGGGACAGCTCAAGCTTTCTTT.

This clonotype was counted many times. This chain joins TRBV12-3 or TRBV12-4 and TRBJ1-1; the D is unclear. The CDR3 covers 12 residues. The V end lost 6 bases, the J end lost 3 bases, and 8 bases lay between the germline ends. CDR3 sequence reads: CASRTSYTEAFF. For the CDR3, the DNA is TGTGCCAGCAGAACGAGTTACACTGAAGCTTTCTTT.

The chain carries TRBV4-2 and TRBJ2-3, with D perhaps assigned TRBD1 or TRBD2 (5 bases each). V lost 0 bases and J lost 0, with 16 bases in between. The germline V gene encodes CDR1 LGHNA and CDR2 YNFKEQ. This CDR3 is built from 18 residues. The CDR3 region is CASSQDLPGTPSTDTQYF. DNA for the CDR3: TGTGCCAGCAGCCAAGATCTCCCGGGGACCCCTAGCACAGATACGCAGTATTTT.

This clonotype was picked up a small number of times. The chain is built from TRBV3-1 and TRBJ2-2; D possibly corresponds to TRBD2 (6 bases). The CDR3 has 16 residues. CDR1 is LGHDT, CDR2 YNNKEL, per germline (reference sequence). Between the trimmed V and J ends, which lost 4 bases and 7 bases, there was a span of 19 bases. CDR3 protein: CASSLGTPGLSGELFF. CDR3 DNA sequence: TGTGCCAGCAGCCTCGGGACTCCCGGGTTGAGCGGGGAGCTGTTTTTT.

This clonotype came up a few times. The chain is built from TRBV11-2 and TRBJ2-2, with 13 bases that match TRBD2. This CDR3 is built from 18 residues. CDR1 and CDR2 (germline): SGHAT, FQNNGV. Trimming took 1 base from V and 1 from J; bases not matched to a gene: 3. CDR3 amino acids: CASSLVLAGGQNTGELFF. CDR3 nucleotides: TGTGCCAGCAGCTTAGTACTAGCGGGGGGGCAGAACACCGGGGAGCTGTTTTTT.

V gene TRBV7-8 combines with J gene TRBJ1-2; tentatively, D is TRBD1 (5 bases). Looked up from germline, CDR1 is SGHVS and CDR2 is FQNEAQ. Trimming shortened V by 5 bases and J by 6 bases, and 19 bases separated the two germline ends. The CDR3 sequence is 15 residues long. For the CDR3, the DNA is TGTGCCAGCAGCCTATCGACAGCAACGGGGGATGGCTACACCTTC. Encoded protein: CASSLSTATGDGYTF.

The genes are TRBV7-9 and TRBJ1-6; D is possibly TRBD1 (6 bases). Trimming took 2 bases from V and 9 from J, leaving 11 bases between them. CDR1 and CDR2 (germline): SEHNR, FQNEAQ (reference sequence). The CDR3 extends over 14 amino acids. The CDR3 nucleotides read TGTGCCAGCAGCTTAAGTACAGGGTTTTCACCCCTCCACTTT. Protein product: CASSLSTGFSPLHF.

This clonotype was counted only a few times. The chain links TRBV24-1 to TRBJ2-5; possible D gene TRBD2, 6 bases. Per germline, CDR1 KGHDR and CDR2 SFDVKD. V dropped 4 bases and J dropped 5 bases, with 22 bases sitting between them. The CDR3 contains 17 residues. The CDR3 spells CATSDRRDSQSRETQYF. CDR3 nucleotides: TGTGCCACCAGTGACCGACGGGACTCCCAATCGAGGGAGACCCAGTACTTC.

This clonotype was found a few times. The chain combines TRBV5-1 with TRBJ1-3; a weak D match, TRBD1 (5 bases). The germline V gene has CDR1 SGHRS and CDR2 YFSETQ. The CDR3 runs to 16 residues. V lost 4 bases and J lost 0, with 14 bases in between. The CDR3 loop reads CASSRDLNPSGNTIYF. The DNA for the CDR3 is TGCGCCAGCAGCCGGGACCTTAACCCCTCTGGAAACACCATATATTTT.

This clonotype was observed a handful of times. V and J are TRBV4-3 and TRBJ2-3; D unresolved. The germline V gene has CDR1 LGHNA and CDR2 YSLEER. The CDR3 has 13 amino acids. The V and J ends lost 0 bases and 3 bases respectively, with 4 bases between them. CDR3 sequence (DNA): TGCGCCAGCAGCCAAGACCTTACAGATACGCAGTATTTT. It yields the protein CASSQDLTDTQYF.

This chain links TRBV5-4 with TRBJ2-1, with D perhaps matching TRBD1 or TRBD2 (5 bases each). The CDR3 consists of 13 residues. The ends were cut back, 0 bases at V and 9 bases at J, with 10 bases in the middle. The germline V gene encodes CDR1 SGHNT and CDR2 YYREEE (reference sequence). The CDR3 protein is CASSLVAGTEQFF. The CDR3 DNA is TGTGCCAGCAGCTTGGTTGCAGGGACTGAGCAGTTCTTC.

This clonotype has a handful of counts. This chain connects TRBV20-1 to TRBJ2-7; TRBD2 matches 10 bases. V gave up 3 bases and J gave up 0 bases; unmatched junction bases: 14. The CDR3 extends over 18 amino acids. CDR1 and CDR2 (germline): DFQATT, SNEGSKA (reference sequence). CDR3 loop: CSARGLAKTSGPSYEQYF. CDR3 nucleotides: TGCAGTGCTAGGGGCTTAGCGAAGACTAGCGGGCCCTCCTACGAGCAGTACTTC.

The chain links TRBV13 to TRBJ1-1; possible D gene TRBD1, 6 bases. CDR1 and CDR2 from the germline V gene are PRHDT and FYEKMQ (reference sequence). V was trimmed by 6 bases and J by 4 bases, leaving 15 bases between them. The CDR3 is made up of 14 amino acids. CDR3 sequence reads: CASRLGGPGTEAFF. The CDR3 DNA is TGTGCCAGCAGACTAGGGGGGCCTGGCACTGAAGCTTTCTTT. Full variable domain (outside the CDR3, taken from reference TRBV13 and TRBJ1-1): AAGVIQSPRHLIKEKRETATLKCYPIPRHDTVYWYQQGPGQDPQFLISFYEKMQSDKGSIPDRFSAQQFSDYHSELNMSSLELGDSALYFCASRLGGPGTEAFFGQGTRLTVV.

This sequence joins TRBV6-5 and TRBJ2-7; D is ambiguous. Trimming shortened V by 5 bases and J by 3 bases, and 8 bases separated the two germline ends. The CDR3 spans 12 residues. In germline, CDR1 is MNHEY, CDR2 SVGAGI. CDR3 sequence (DNA): TGTGCCAGCAGTCCTGGCTTCTACGAGCAGTACTTC. Residues: CASSPGFYEQYF.

This clonotype has a count of ten or more. For the CDR3, the DNA is TGCGCCAGCAGTACCTCCGGGACAGGGGAAACAAAAGCTTTCTTT. Translating gives CASSTSGTGETKAFF. V is TRBV5-1 and J is TRBJ1-1, with TRBD1 matching over 10 bases. CDR3 length: 15 residues. With V trimmed by 5 bases and J by 9 bases, 13 bases remained unmatched. Germline CDR1 SGHRS, CDR2 YFSETQ.

With regard to this clonotype: Possible read error: a much larger clone is one base away. V gene TRBV9 combines with J gene TRBJ2-2; D not resolved. This CDR3 spans 14 amino acids. V lost 0 bases and J lost 8, with 11 bases in between. Germline-derived CDR1 and CDR2 are SGDLS and YYNGEE. The CDR3 DNA reads TGTGCCAGCAGCGTAGCCCAGACCTGGGGGGAGCTGTTTTTT. Amino acids: CASSVAQTWGELFF.

This clonotype was detected only a few times. The chain couples TRBV2 to TRBJ2-2, with D perhaps TRBD2 (6 bases). Germline-derived CDR1 and CDR2 are SNHLY and FYNNEI. The CDR3 runs 15 residues. Trimming left V 5 bases short and J 4 bases short, with 14 bases between. The DNA of the CDR3 is TGTGCCAGCAGTAGGACTACCCCGGGCACCGGGGAGCTGTTTTTT. It specifies CASSRTTPGTGELFF.

The chain carries TRBV5-1 and TRBJ1-1, with D possibly TRBD1 on 5 matching bases. V lost 0 bases and J lost 5, with 14 bases in between. This CDR3 has 15 residues. The V gene's germline CDR1 is SGHRS and CDR2 YFSETQ. In DNA form, the CDR3 reads TGCGCCAGCAGCTTGGACCCCCAGGGTAATACTGAAGCTTTCTTT. As protein: CASSLDPQGNTEAFF.